The clone carrying this TCR beta chain was seen once. The data were taken from a study of blood T cell repertoires in COVID-19. How the authors handled the data: Using reference gene primer amplification, nucleated cell counts were estimated. Assay used: immunoSEQ multiplex PCR; TCRdb lists only in-frame clones, some missing. D and trimming come from the DNA, and the V and J calls and clone size come from that table. The data contain roughly 80,000 clones, around 88% of them singletons. Trimming cost V 1 base and J 0 bases, with 11 bases left between them. Per germline, CDR1 SGHRS and CDR2 YFSETQ. The CDR3 is made up of 17 amino acids.

The chain is built from TRBV5-1 and TRBJ2-6; D gene ambiguous. The TCR was taken from a woman at least 80 years old with acute or convalescent COVID-19. The sample was peripheral blood. CDR3 coding DNA: TGCGCCAGCAGCTTGACTACGGGTGTCTCTGGGGCCAACGTCCTGACTTTC. This encodes CASSLTTGVSGANVLTF.